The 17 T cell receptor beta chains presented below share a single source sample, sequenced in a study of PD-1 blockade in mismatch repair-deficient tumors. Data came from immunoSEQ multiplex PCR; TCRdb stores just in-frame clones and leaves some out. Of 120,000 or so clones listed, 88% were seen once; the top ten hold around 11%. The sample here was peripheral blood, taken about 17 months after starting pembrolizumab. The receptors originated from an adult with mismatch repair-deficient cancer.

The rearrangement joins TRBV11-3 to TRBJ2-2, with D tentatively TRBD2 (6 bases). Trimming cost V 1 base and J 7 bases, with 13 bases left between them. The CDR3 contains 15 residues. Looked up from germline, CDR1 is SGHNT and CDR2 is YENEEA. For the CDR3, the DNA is TGTGCCAGCAGCTTAGGACGGGCGGGGCTCGGGGAGCTGTTTTTT. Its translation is CASSLGRAGLGELFF.

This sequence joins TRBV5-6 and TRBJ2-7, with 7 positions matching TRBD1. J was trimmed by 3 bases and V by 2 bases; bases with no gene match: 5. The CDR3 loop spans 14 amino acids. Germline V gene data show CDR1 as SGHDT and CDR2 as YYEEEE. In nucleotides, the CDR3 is TGTGCCAGCAGCTTTCTGGCAGGGGGCTACGAGCAGTACTTC. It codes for CASSFLAGGYEQYF.

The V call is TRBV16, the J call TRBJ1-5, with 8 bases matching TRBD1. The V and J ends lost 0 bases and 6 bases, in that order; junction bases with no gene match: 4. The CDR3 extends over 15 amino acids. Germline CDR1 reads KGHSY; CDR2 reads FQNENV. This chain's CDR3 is CASSQSGQGFQPQHF. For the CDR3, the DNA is TGTGCCAGCAGCCAATCTGGACAGGGATTTCAGCCCCAGCATTTT.

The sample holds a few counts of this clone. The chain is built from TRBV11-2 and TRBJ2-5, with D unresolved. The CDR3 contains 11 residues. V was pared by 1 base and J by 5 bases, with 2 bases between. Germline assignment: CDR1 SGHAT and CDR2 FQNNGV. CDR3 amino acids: CASSLGETQYF. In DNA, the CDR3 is TGTGCCAGCAGCTTAGGTGAGACCCAGTACTTC.

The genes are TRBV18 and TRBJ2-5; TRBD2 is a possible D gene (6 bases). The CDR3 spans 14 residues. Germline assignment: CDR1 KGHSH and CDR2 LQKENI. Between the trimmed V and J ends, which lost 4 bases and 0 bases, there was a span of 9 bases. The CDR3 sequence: CASSRGVYQETQYF. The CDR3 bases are TGTGCCAGCTCACGCGGGGTGTACCAAGAGACCCAGTACTTC.

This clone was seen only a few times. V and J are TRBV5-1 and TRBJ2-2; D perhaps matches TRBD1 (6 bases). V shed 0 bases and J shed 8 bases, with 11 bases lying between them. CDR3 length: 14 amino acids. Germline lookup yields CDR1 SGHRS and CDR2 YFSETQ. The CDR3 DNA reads TGCGCCAGCAGCTTGGACAACAGGGTTGGGGAGCTGTTTTTT. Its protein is CASSLDNRVGELFF.

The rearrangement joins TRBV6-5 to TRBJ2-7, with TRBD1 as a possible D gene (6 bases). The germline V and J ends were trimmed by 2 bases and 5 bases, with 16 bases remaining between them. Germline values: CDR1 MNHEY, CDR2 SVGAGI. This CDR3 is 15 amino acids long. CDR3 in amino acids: CASSYQSGTPDEQYF. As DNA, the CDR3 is TGTGCCAGCAGTTACCAAAGTGGGACACCGGACGAGCAGTACTTC.

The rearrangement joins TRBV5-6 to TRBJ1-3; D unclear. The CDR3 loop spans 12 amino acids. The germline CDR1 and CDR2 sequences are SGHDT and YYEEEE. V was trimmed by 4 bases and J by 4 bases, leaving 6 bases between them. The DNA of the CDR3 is TGTGCCAGCAGCCATGAAGGAAACACCATATATTTT. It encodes CASSHEGNTIYF.

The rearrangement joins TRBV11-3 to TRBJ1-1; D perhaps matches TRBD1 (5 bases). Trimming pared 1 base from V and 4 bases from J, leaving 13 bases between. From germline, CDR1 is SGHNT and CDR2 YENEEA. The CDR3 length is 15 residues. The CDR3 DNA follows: TGTGCCAGCAGCTTAGTCGCGGGGGGTATCACTGAAGCTTTCTTT. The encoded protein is CASSLVAGGITEAFF.

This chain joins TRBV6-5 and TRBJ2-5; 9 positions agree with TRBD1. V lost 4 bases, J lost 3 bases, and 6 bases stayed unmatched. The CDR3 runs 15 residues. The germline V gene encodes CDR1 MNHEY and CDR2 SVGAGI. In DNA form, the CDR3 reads TGTGCCAGCAGTTCTTTGGGACAGGGAGAAGAGACCCAGTACTTC. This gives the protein CASSSLGQGEETQYF.

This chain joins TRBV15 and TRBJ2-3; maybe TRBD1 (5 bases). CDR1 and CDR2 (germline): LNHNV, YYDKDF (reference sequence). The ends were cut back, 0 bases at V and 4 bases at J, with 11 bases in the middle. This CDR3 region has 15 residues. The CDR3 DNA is TGTGCCACCAGCAGAGATGGGCAGGGCCCAGATACGCAGTATTTT. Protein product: CATSRDGQGPDTQYF.

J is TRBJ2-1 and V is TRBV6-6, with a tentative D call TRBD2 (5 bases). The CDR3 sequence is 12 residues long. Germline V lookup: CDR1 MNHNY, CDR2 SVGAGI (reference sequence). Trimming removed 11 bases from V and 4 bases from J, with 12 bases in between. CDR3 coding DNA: TGTGCCGGTGGGAGAGATTACAATGAGCAGTTCTTC. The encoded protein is CAGGRDYNEQFF.

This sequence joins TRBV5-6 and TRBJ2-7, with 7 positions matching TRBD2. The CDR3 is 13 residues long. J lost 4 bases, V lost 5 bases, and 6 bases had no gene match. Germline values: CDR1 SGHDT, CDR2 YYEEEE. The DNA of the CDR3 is TGTGCCAGCAGTTTTGGCGGGGGTTACGAGCAGTACTTC. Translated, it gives CASSFGGGYEQYF.

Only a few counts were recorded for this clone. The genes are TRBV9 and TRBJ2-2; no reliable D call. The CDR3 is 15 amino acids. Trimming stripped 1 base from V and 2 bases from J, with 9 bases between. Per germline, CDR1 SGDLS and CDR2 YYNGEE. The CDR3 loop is CASSVIRLNTGELFF. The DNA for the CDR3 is TGTGCCAGCAGCGTAATCCGACTTAACACCGGGGAGCTGTTTTTT.

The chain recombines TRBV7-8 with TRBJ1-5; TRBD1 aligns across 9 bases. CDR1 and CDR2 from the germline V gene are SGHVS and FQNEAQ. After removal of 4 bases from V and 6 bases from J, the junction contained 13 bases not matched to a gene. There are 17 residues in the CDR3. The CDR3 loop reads CASSSHGQGISGQPQHF. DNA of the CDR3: TGTGCCAGCAGCTCCCATGGACAGGGGATAAGTGGTCAGCCCCAGCATTTT.

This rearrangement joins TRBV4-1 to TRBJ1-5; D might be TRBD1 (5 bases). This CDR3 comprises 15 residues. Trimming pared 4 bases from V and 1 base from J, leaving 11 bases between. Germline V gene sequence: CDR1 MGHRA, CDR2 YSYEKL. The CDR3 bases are TGCGCCAGCAGCCCTAGGGACGGGAGCAATCAGCCCCAGCATTTT. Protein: CASSPRDGSNQPQHF.

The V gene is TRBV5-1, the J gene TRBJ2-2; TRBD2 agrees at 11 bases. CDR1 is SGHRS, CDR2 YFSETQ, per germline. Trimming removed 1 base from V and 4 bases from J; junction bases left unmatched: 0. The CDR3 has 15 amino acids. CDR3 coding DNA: TGCGCCAGCAGCTTGACTAGCGGGAGCACCGGGGAGCTGTTTTTT. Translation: CASSLTSGSTGELFF.